This T cell receptor (beta chain) is drawn from a study of T cells in women clearing cervical HPV infection. On the study more broadly: No precancer developed; the control's incident HPV16 infection cleared within 12 months. Whole-study results and caveats: CIN3+ cases had significantly higher TCR richness than controls; evenness did not differ.

As concerns this clone: Antigen unknown. The read ends 3 residues early relative to the CDR3; the germline J gene fills the gap.

TCR beta CDR3 amplified by multiplex PCR from roughly 1,100 ng genomic DNA. Sequenced by immunoSEQ multiplex PCR; TCRdb stores in-frame clones only, minus some. Here the sample table reports about 35,000 clones. CDR1 is SGHTA and CDR2 is FQGNSA in the germline V gene. The V end lost 5 bases, the J end lost 7 bases, and 17 bases lay between the germline ends. The CDR3 has 15 residues. The TCR sequence derives from a woman between 18 and 75 years old with a cervical HPV16 infection that either progressed to CIN3+ or cleared (not recorded which). V and J are TRBV7-2 and TRBJ2-2; tentatively, D is TRBD1 (7 bases). The sample was blood buffy coat. The CDR3 region is CASSGGTDLGGELFF. The CDR3 bases that were read are TGTGCCAGCAGCGGCGGGACAGATCTGGGCGGGGAG.